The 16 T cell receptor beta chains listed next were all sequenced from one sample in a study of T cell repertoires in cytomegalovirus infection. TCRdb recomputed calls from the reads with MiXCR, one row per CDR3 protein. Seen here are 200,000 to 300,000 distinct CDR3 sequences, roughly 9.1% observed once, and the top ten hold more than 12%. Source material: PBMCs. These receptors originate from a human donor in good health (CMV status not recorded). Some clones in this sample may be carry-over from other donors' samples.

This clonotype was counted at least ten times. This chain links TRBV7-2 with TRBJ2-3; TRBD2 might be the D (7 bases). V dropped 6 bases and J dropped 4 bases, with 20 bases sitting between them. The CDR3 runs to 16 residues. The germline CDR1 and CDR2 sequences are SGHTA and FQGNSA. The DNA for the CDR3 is TGTGCCAGCAGTCGGGGTGGGGGGGGGCAGTCAGATACGCAGTATTTT. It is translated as CASSRGGGGQSDTQYF.

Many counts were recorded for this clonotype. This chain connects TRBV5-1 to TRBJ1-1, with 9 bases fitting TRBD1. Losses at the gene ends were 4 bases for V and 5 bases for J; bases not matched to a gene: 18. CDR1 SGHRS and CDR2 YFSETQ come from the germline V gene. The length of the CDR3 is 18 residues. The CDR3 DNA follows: TGCGCCAGCAGCCTCACCGGGACAGGGAGCGGGCTGGGGACTGAAGCTTTCTTT. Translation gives CASSLTGTGSGLGTEAFF.

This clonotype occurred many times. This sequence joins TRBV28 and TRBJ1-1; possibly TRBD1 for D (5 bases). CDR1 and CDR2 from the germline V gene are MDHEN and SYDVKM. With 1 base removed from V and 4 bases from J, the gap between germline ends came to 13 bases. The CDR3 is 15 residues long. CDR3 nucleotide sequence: TGTGCCAGCAGTTTATCTTTGGGGCGCGGCACTGAAGCTTTCTTT. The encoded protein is CASSLSLGRGTEAFF.

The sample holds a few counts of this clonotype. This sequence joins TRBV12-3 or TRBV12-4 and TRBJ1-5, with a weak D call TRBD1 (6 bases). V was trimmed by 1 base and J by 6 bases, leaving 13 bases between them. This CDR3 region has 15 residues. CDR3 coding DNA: TGTGCCAGCAGTTTAGGGCAGGGGTACAGTCAGCCCCAGCATTTT. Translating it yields CASSLGQGYSQPQHF.

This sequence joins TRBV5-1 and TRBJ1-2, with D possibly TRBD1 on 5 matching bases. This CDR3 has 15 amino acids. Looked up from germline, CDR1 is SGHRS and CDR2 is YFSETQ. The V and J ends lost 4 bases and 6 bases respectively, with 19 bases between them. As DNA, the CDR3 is TGCGCCAGCAGCACTTCAGGGTCCTCTATGAATGGCTACACCTTC. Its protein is CASSTSGSSMNGYTF.

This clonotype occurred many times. CDR3 loop: CASSPVIKGEQYF. The CDR3 DNA reads TGTGCCAGCAGCCCGGTAATAAAGGGCGAGCAGTACTTC. The chain couples TRBV7-2 to TRBJ2-7; D gene uncertain. The CDR3 loop spans 13 amino acids. V was cut by 5 bases and J by 6 bases, with 14 bases left in between. Germline V gene sequence: CDR1 SGHTA, CDR2 FQGNSA.

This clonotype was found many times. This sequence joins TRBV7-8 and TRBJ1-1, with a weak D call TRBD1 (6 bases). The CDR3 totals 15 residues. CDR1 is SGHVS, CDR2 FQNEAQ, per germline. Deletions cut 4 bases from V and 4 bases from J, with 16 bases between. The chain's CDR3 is CASSSRGQIFTEAFF. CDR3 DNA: TGTGCCAGCAGCTCCCGAGGACAGATATTCACTGAAGCTTTCTTT.

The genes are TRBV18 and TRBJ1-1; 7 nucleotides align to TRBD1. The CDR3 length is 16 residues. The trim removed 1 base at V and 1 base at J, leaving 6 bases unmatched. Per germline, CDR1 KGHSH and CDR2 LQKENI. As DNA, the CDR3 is TGTGCCAGCTCACCACGGCGACAGGGCACGAACACTGAAGCTTTCTTT. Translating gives CASSPRRQGTNTEAFF.

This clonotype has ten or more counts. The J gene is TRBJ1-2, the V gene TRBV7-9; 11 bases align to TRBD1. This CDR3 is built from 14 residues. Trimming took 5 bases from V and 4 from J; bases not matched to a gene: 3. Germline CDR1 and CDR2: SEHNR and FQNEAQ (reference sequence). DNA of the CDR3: TGTGCCAGCAGCGGACAGGGGGCGGTCTATGGCTACACCTTC. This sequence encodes CASSGQGAVYGYTF.

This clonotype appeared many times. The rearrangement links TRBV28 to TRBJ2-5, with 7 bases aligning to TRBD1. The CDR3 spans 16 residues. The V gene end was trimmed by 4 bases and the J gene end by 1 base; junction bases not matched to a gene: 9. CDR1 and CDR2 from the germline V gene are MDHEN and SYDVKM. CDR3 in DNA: TGTGCCAGCAGTTCTCCAGACAGGGTACCCCAAGAGACCCAGTACTTC. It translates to CASSSPDRVPQETQYF. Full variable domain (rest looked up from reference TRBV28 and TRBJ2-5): DVKVTQSSRYLVKRTGEKVFLECVQDMDHENMFWYRQDPGLGLRLIYFSYDVKMKEKGDIPEGYSVSREKKERFSLILESASTNQTSMYLCASSSPDRVPQETQYFGPGTRLLVL.

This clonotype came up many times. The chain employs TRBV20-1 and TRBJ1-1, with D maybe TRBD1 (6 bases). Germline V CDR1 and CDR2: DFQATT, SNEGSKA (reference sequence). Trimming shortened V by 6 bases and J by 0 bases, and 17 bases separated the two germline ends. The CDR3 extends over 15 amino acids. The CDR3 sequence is CSAGTGRGMNTEAFF. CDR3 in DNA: TGCAGTGCCGGAACGGGAAGGGGGATGAACACTGAAGCTTTCTTT.

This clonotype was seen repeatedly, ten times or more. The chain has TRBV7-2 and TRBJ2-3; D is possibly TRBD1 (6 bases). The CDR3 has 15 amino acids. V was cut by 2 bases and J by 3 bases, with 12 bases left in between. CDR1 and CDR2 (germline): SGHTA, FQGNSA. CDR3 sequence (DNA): TGTGCCAGCAGCTTATTCTGGGGGCTGACAGATACGCAGTATTTT. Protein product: CASSLFWGLTDTQYF.

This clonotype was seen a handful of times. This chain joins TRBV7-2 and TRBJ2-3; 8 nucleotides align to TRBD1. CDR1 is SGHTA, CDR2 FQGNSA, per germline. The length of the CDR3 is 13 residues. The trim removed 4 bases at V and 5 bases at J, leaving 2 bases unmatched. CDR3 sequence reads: CASSYDRGDTQYF. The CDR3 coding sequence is TGTGCCAGCAGCTATGACAGGGGAGATACGCAGTATTTT.

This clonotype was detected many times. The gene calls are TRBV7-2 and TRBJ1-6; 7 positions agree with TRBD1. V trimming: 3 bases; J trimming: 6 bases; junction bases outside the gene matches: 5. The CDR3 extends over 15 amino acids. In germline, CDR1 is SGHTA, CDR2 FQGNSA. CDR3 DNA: TGTGCCAGCAGCTTCTCGACAGGGATTAATTCACCCCTCCACTTT. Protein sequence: CASSFSTGINSPLHF.

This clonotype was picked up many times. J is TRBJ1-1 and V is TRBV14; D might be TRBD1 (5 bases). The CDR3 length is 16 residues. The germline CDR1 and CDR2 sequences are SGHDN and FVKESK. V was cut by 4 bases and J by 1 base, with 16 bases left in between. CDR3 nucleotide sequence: TGTGCCAGCAGCCCTATTAAACAGGCGGGGAACACTGAAGCTTTCTTT. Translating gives CASSPIKQAGNTEAFF.

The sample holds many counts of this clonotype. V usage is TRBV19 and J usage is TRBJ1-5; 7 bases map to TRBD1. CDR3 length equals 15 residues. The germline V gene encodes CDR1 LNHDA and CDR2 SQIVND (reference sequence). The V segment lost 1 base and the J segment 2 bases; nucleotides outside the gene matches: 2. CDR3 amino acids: CASSIGGQRNQPQHF. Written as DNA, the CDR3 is TGTGCCAGTAGTATAGGGGGACAGCGCAATCAGCCCCAGCATTTT.